The 21 T cell receptor beta chains below all came from one sample that was sequenced in a study of response to subunit inactivated influenza vaccine. TCRdb re-derived calls from the RT-PCR reads in MiXCR, one entry per CDR3 protein. The sample holds hundreds of thousands of distinct CDR3 sequences; around 18% are singletons and the top ten take 11%. The specimen comprised PBMCs from blood, sampled roughly 5 days after vaccination. The receptors stem from a man aged 45-60 years who received an inactivated influenza vaccine.

This chain connects TRBV12-3 or TRBV12-4 to TRBJ1-3; a weak D match, TRBD1 (5 bases). The CDR3 covers 15 residues. The germline V and J ends were trimmed by 6 bases and 1 base, with 13 bases remaining between them. The CDR3 DNA sequence: TGTGCCAGCAGAGACACCGGGGGGTCTGGAAACACCATATATTTT. Its protein is CASRDTGGSGNTIYF.

The CDR3 bases are TGCGCCAGCAGCCAAGATGGGTCTAGCGGGACCTACACAGATACGCAGTATTTT. Amino acid sequence: CASSQDGSSGTYTDTQYF. The chain uses TRBV4-3 and TRBJ2-3, with TRBD2 matching 9 bases. The CDR3 has 18 residues. Germline V gives CDR1 LGHNA, CDR2 YSLEER. Trimming at V came to 0 bases and at J to 2 bases, leaving 9 bases not matched to a gene.

The genes are TRBV24-1 and TRBJ2-5, with unresolved D. The CDR3 loop spans 13 amino acids. Germline V gene lookup returns CDR1 KGHDR and CDR2 SFDVKD. The V and J ends lost 3 bases and 3 bases respectively, with 7 bases between them. The DNA of the CDR3 is TGTGCCACCAGTGATCCGAGAAAAGAGACCCAGTACTTC. Protein product: CATSDPRKETQYF.

This clonotype was observed a single time. The V call is TRBV10-3, the J call TRBJ2-2, with 8 bases identical to TRBD2. V was pared by 0 bases and J by 0 bases, with 9 bases of the junction left unmatched. The length of the CDR3 is 19 residues. The germline V gene encodes CDR1 ENHRY and CDR2 SYGVKD. The chain's CDR3 is CAISESSRAGAPNTGELFF. CDR3 sequence (DNA): TGTGCCATCAGTGAGTCATCAAGAGCGGGGGCGCCGAACACCGGGGAGCTGTTTTTT.

This clonotype was recorded a few times. This sequence joins TRBV2 and TRBJ2-2, with TRBD2 matching 14 bases. CDR1 SNHLY and CDR2 FYNNEI come from the germline V gene. The CDR3 consists of 20 residues. The V gene end was trimmed by 6 bases and the J gene end by 1 base; junction bases not matched to a gene: 13. The CDR3 is CASSETGLAGGQVNTGELFF. The CDR3 DNA is TGTGCCAGCAGCGAAACCGGACTAGCGGGGGGCCAAGTGAACACCGGGGAGCTGTTTTTT.

The V and J genes are TRBV4-3 and TRBJ2-1, with TRBD1 matching over 7 bases. J lost 6 bases, V lost 0 bases, and 5 bases had no gene match. The CDR3 totals 15 residues. CDR1 is LGHNA, CDR2 YSLEER, per germline. This CDR3 is CASSQDLRGSNEQFF. The CDR3 DNA reads TGCGCCAGCAGCCAAGACCTCAGGGGGAGCAATGAGCAGTTCTTC.

This clonotype was counted a few times. The V and J genes are TRBV15 and TRBJ2-1; D gene ambiguous. The CDR3 has 12 residues. The germline gives CDR1 LNHNV, CDR2 YYDKDF (reference sequence). Trimming stripped 9 bases from V and 9 bases from J, with 15 bases between. The CDR3 loop reads CATGTKGLEQFF. CDR3 bases: TGTGCCACAGGTACTAAAGGGCTTGAGCAGTTCTTC.

The table lists this clonotype with a few counts. This chain connects TRBV6-2 or TRBV6-3 to TRBJ2-1; 14 bases line up with TRBD2. V trimming: 5 bases; J trimming: 9 bases; junction bases outside the gene matches: 9. CDR3 length equals 16 residues. Per germline, CDR1 MNHEY and CDR2 SVGEGT. CDR3 region: CASSAGLAGGSAEQFF. The CDR3 nucleotides are TGTGCCAGCAGTGCCGGACTAGCGGGAGGATCGGCTGAGCAGTTCTTC.

This rearrangement joins TRBV27 to TRBJ2-7, with 10 bases aligning to TRBD1. The J segment lost 3 bases and the V segment lost 6 bases, leaving 11 bases of the junction unmatched. CDR1 and CDR2 (germline): MNHEY, SMNVEV (reference sequence). The CDR3 extends over 16 amino acids. The chain's CDR3 is CASSADRGRYRYEQYF. CDR3 DNA: TGTGCCAGCAGCGCCGACAGGGGGCGGTATCGCTACGAGCAGTACTTC.

This clonotype was detected a few times. V usage is TRBV9 and J usage is TRBJ1-3; no firm D call. V dropped 3 bases and J dropped 12 bases, with 19 bases sitting between them. The V gene's germline CDR1 is SGDLS and CDR2 YYNGEE. The CDR3 has 14 residues. CDR3 amino acids: CASSASGGLDDIYF. In DNA form, the CDR3 reads TGTGCCAGCAGCGCCTCGGGAGGTTTGGACGACATATATTTT.

The chain is built from TRBV29-1 and TRBJ2-7; tentatively, D is TRBD1 (5 bases). CDR3 length: 14 amino acids. Looked up from germline, CDR1 is SQVTM and CDR2 is ANQGSEA. Trimming removed 4 bases at V and 1 base at J, with 14 bases between. This chain's CDR3 is CSVGGDSRSYEQYF. The CDR3, as DNA: TGCAGCGTTGGAGGAGACAGCCGATCCTACGAGCAGTACTTC.

This chain joins TRBV20-1 and TRBJ2-7; 8 nucleotides agree with TRBD1. After removal of 7 bases from V and 4 bases from J, the junction contained 18 bases not matched to a gene. The germline V gene encodes CDR1 DFQATT and CDR2 SNEGSKA (reference sequence). This CDR3 is built from 16 residues. The CDR3 loop is CSVGPPRDRGRYEQYF. DNA for the CDR3: TGCAGTGTTGGCCCTCCCCGCGACAGGGGAAGGTACGAGCAGTACTTC.

The genes are TRBV3-1 and TRBJ2-5, with D perhaps matching TRBD1 or TRBD2 (6 bases each). With 1 base removed from V and 1 base from J, the gap between germline ends came to 13 bases. The CDR3 extends over 16 amino acids. Germline V CDR1 and CDR2: LGHDT, YNNKEL (reference sequence). CDR3 in DNA: TGTGCCAGCAGCCAAGGATTGGGGGGCCTCCAAGAGACCCAGTACTTC. Its translation: CASSQGLGGLQETQYF.

The V call is TRBV20-1, the J call TRBJ2-7; perhaps D is TRBD1 or TRBD2 (5 bases each). Trimming removed 6 bases from V and 2 bases from J, with 17 bases in between. Per the germline V gene, CDR1 is DFQATT and CDR2 is SNEGSKA (reference sequence). The length of the CDR3 is 14 residues. CDR3 bases: TGCAGTGCAACTGACCCGGGGCTAACCTACGAGCAGTACTTC. Amino acid sequence: CSATDPGLTYEQYF.

The rearrangement links TRBV12-3 or TRBV12-4 to TRBJ2-2, with D hard to call. V gave up 6 bases and J gave up 8 bases, with 7 bases separating them. The CDR3 totals 11 residues. The CDR3 loop is CASRLIGELFF. The CDR3 DNA reads TGTGCCAGCAGGTTAATAGGGGAGCTGTTTTTT.

The chain joins TRBV28 to TRBJ2-1, with D perhaps assigned TRBD1 or TRBD2 (5 bases each). The V gene's germline CDR1 is MDHEN and CDR2 SYDVKM. Between the trimmed V and J ends, which lost 6 bases and 0 bases, there was a span of 15 bases. CDR3 size: 16 residues. CDR3 in DNA: TGTGCCAGCAGCCCACGATGGGGGAGCTCCTACAATGAGCAGTTCTTC. Translation gives CASSPRWGSSYNEQFF. Based on the CDR3 plus reference TRBV28 and TRBJ2-1, the full variable domain is DVKVTQSSRYLVKRTGEKVFLECVQDMDHENMFWYRQDPGLGLRLIYFSYDVKMKEKGDIPEGYSVSREKKERFSLILESASTNQTSMYLCASSPRWGSSYNEQFFGPGTRLTVL.

A few counts support this clonotype. The chain joins TRBV12-3 or TRBV12-4 to TRBJ2-7; 8 positions agree with TRBD1. V was pared by 3 bases and J by 7 bases, with 5 bases of the junction left unmatched. CDR3 length: 13 residues. In DNA form, the CDR3 reads TGTGCCAGCAGTTTCGACAGGGGAAAAGAGCAGTACTTC. This translates into CASSFDRGKEQYF.

The chain uses TRBV2 and TRBJ1-3, with 9 positions matching TRBD1. J gave up 4 bases and V 6 bases, and 1 base lay outside the gene matches. Germline V gives CDR1 SNHLY, CDR2 FYNNEI. CDR3 length: 13 residues. The CDR3 reads CASRDRGGNTIYF. The CDR3 nucleotides are TGTGCCAGCAGGGACAGGGGCGGAAACACCATATATTTT.

In this sample, this clonotype turned up a few times. The genes are TRBV5-1 and TRBJ2-5; D is perhaps TRBD1 (6 bases). This CDR3 is built from 17 residues. The germline V and J ends were trimmed by 4 bases and 1 base, with 20 bases remaining between them. Germline assignment: CDR1 SGHRS and CDR2 YFSETQ. The CDR3, as DNA: TGCGCCAGCAGCCAAACGTTGCAGGGGCCAATCCAAGAGACCCAGTACTTC. Protein: CASSQTLQGPIQETQYF.

Only a few counts were recorded for this clonotype. V is TRBV7-8 and J is TRBJ2-4, with D possibly matching TRBD2 (5 bases). The germline CDR1 and CDR2 sequences are SGHVS and FQNEAQ. This CDR3 is 13 amino acids long. Trimming cost V 3 bases and J 7 bases, with 10 bases left between them. This CDR3 reads CASSFRGSNIQYF. In DNA, the CDR3 is TGTGCCAGCAGCTTTCGAGGGTCCAACATTCAGTACTTC.

The sample holds a few counts of this clonotype. The chain joins TRBV20-1 to TRBJ2-3, with TRBD2 identical over 9 bases. Germline V gene lookup returns CDR1 DFQATT and CDR2 SNEGSKA (reference sequence). This CDR3 is built from 15 residues. The junction had 7 bases not matched to a gene; V was cut back by 1 base and J by 5 bases. DNA for the CDR3: TGCAGTGCTAGAGCTGGCGGGGGGGCCATAGATACGCAGTATTTT. It specifies CSARAGGGAIDTQYF.